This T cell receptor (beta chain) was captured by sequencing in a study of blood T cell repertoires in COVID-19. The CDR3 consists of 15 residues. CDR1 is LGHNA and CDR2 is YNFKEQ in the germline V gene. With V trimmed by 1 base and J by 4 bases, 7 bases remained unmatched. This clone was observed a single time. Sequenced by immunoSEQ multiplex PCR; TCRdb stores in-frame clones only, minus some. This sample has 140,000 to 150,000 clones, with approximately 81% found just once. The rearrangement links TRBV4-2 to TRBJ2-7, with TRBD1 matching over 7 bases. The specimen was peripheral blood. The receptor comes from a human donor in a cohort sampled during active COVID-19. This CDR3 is CASSQATGSGYEQYF. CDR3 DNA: TGTGCCAGCAGCCAAGCGACAGGGAGTGGGTACGAGCAGTACTTC.